Each of the 8 T cell receptor beta chains below was sequenced from the same sample in a study of radiation and T cells in renal cell carcinoma. The data were produced by immunoSEQ multiplex PCR, yet TCRdb's version contains in-frame clones alone and is incomplete. The table records around 180,000 clones, about 88% of them present only once. As to time point: blood 4 weeks post-SBRT, at nephrectomy. Stated treatment: 15 Gy SBRT to primary tumor, nephrectomy 4 weeks later. Sequencing was performed on blood, taken from a patient whose treatment included radiotherapy and nephrectomy. These receptors came from a woman between 45 and 65 years old with renal cell carcinoma.

The V gene is TRBV7-2, the J gene TRBJ2-3; 9 bases map to TRBD2. The CDR3 is made up of 17 amino acids. Unmatched junction bases numbered 11, after V lost 6 bases and J lost 1 base. Germline loops: CDR1 SGHTA, CDR2 FQGNSA. CDR3: CASSLRIAGDGTDTQYF. The DNA for the CDR3 is TGTGCCAGCAGTTTAAGAATAGCGGGGGACGGCACAGATACGCAGTATTTT.

This chain connects TRBV7-2 to TRBJ1-5; D remains unclear. The V gene's germline CDR1 is SGHTA and CDR2 FQGNSA. V lost 0 bases and J 4 bases, leaving 7 bases between the germline ends. The CDR3 extends over 14 amino acids. CDR3 in amino acids: CASSLALANQPQHF. The CDR3 DNA sequence: TGTGCCAGCAGCTTAGCGCTGGCAAATCAGCCCCAGCATTTT.

V usage is TRBV4-3 and J usage is TRBJ2-7; D is unresolved. Trimming removed 1 base at V and 1 base at J, with 11 bases between. CDR3 length equals 15 residues. In germline, CDR1 is LGHNA, CDR2 YSLEER. The CDR3 protein is CASSQGVSGSYEQYF. CDR3 bases: TGCGCCAGCAGCCAAGGGGTCAGTGGATCCTACGAGCAGTACTTC.

The J gene is TRBJ2-2, the V gene TRBV6-5; 9 bases line up with TRBD1. V lost 6 bases, J lost 4 bases, and 6 bases stayed unmatched. CDR3 length equals 15 residues. Germline-derived CDR1 and CDR2 are MNHEY and SVGAGI. DNA of the CDR3: TGTGCCAGCAGGGGAACAGGGGGCAGCACCGGGGAGCTGTTTTTT. Translated, it gives CASRGTGGSTGELFF.

The CDR3 region has the DNA TGTGCCAGCAGCTTAGATTTGGGCAACTACGAGCAGTACTTC. This encodes CASSLDLGNYEQYF. The rearrangement uses TRBV11-2 and TRBJ2-7; D remains unclear. Deletions cut 0 bases from V and 3 bases from J, with 9 bases between. The CDR3 contains 14 residues. Germline V lookup: CDR1 SGHAT, CDR2 FQNNGV.

This sequence joins TRBV2 and TRBJ2-5; D perhaps matches TRBD1 (6 bases). Trimming shortened V by 7 bases and J by 1 base, and 13 bases separated the two germline ends. The germline V gene has CDR1 SNHLY and CDR2 FYNNEI. This CDR3 region has 14 residues. The CDR3 here is CASNSGALQETQYF. Written as DNA, the CDR3 is TGTGCCAGCAACTCAGGGGCTCTCCAAGAGACCCAGTACTTC. The complete variable domain, with remaining parts taken from reference TRBV2 and TRBJ2-5, reads EPEVTQTPSHQVTQMGQEVILRCVPISNHLYFYWYRQILGQKVEFLVSFYNNEISEKSEIFDDQFSVERPDGSNFTLKIRSTKLEDSAMYFCASNSGALQETQYFGPGTRLLVL.

The rearrangement links TRBV5-1 to TRBJ1-2; 7 bases are a match to TRBD1. The CDR3 has 14 amino acids. V dropped 0 bases and J dropped 8; count of bases not matched to a gene: 7. Germline values: CDR1 SGHRS, CDR2 YFSETQ. CDR3 sequence: CASSLGDRVQGYTF. In DNA, the CDR3 is TGCGCCAGCAGCTTGGGAGACAGGGTCCAGGGCTACACCTTC.

The rearrangement joins TRBV27 to TRBJ1-4; no clear D. CDR3 length: 14 residues. Per germline, CDR1 MNHEY and CDR2 SMNVEV (reference sequence). Trimming took off 2 bases at V and 8 bases at J, with 12 bases between the two ends. Written as DNA, the CDR3 is TGTGCCAGCAGTTTAGTGGGAGCTGGGGAAAAACTGTTTTTT. Protein sequence: CASSLVGAGEKLFF.